These T cell receptor beta chains were read from a single sample in a study of breast tumors, draining lymph nodes, adjacent tissues. Via MiXCR, TCRdb re-called the multiplex PCR reads, giving one row per CDR3 protein. The profile shows fewer than 300,000 distinct CDR3 sequences, about a third of them singletons. Material: axillary lymph node tissue. The receptors come from a female donor with breast cancer. Some clones in this sample may be carry-over from other donors' samples. The CDR3 runs from the conserved cysteine through the conserved F or W. Each record gives: CDR3 length, D gene, V gene, clone size, J gene, CDR3 DNA, CDR3 protein. D genes are given only for firm matches. Only part of the rows carry a size: once, few, many, or a class if the clone is expanded.

length: 16
D: -
V: TRBV11-2
size: many
J: TRBJ2-5
DNA: TGTGCCAGCAGCTTAGGGTCAGGGGCTAGCCAAGAGACCCAGTACTTC
CDR3: CASSLGSGASQETQYF

length: 15
D: -
V: TRBV7-9
size: many
J: TRBJ1-2
DNA: TGTGCCAGCAGCTTGGTCGGGCAGGGTCGCTATGGCTACACCTTC
CDR3: CASSLVGQGRYGYTF

length: 12
D: -
V: TRBV5-5
size: -
J: TRBJ2-4
DNA: TGTGCCAGCAGCGCCAGGGGCAACATTCAGTACTTC
CDR3: CASSARGNIQYF

length: 16
D: TRBD1
V: TRBV10-3
size: -
J: TRBJ1-6
DNA: TGTGCCATCAGCCGAGACAGGGGAAAGTCGGATTCACCCCTCCACTTC
CDR3: CAISRDRGKSDSPLHF

length: 14
D: -
V: TRBV2
size: many
J: TRBJ2-1
DNA: TGTGCCAGCAAGCCGGAGGTCCCCTACAATGAGCAGTTCTTC
CDR3: CASKPEVPYNEQFF

length: 14
D: -
V: TRBV3-1
size: many
J: TRBJ2-3
DNA: TGTGCCAGCAGCCCTCCTCTCTCGGGAGCTACGCAGTATTTT
CDR3: CASSPPLSGATQYF

length: 15
D: -
V: TRBV4-1
size: many
J: TRBJ1-2
DNA: TGCGCCAGCAGCCTCGGACCGAGAGGGCTTTATGGCTACACCTTC
CDR3: CASSLGPRGLYGYTF

length: 15
D: -
V: TRBV19
size: many
J: TRBJ2-2
DNA: TGTGCCAGTAGTATAGAACGGGGTGGGACCGGGGAGCTGTTTTTT
CDR3: CASSIERGGTGELFF

length: 15
D: -
V: TRBV7-8
size: many
J: TRBJ1-1
DNA: TGTGCCAGCCGCTGGGCGACAGGCCGGCACACTGAAGCTTTCTTT
CDR3: CASRWATGRHTEAFF

length: 15
D: TRBD1
V: TRBV20-1
size: few
J: TRBJ2-4
DNA: TGCAGTGCTCAAGGACAGGGGGCGGCCAAAAACATTCAGTACTTC
CDR3: CSAQGQGAAKNIQYF

length: 15
D: TRBD1
V: TRBV20-1
size: many
J: TRBJ1-3
DNA: TGCAGTGCTCGAATTCAGGGGGTAGGAGGAAACACCATATATTTT
CDR3: CSARIQGVGGNTIYF

length: 14
D: TRBD1
V: TRBV18
size: few
J: TRBJ1-1
DNA: TGTGCCAGCTCACCGGGACAGGGGACCACTGAAGCTTTCTTT
CDR3: CASSPGQGTTEAFF

length: 14
D: -
V: TRBV30
size: many
J: TRBJ1-6
DNA: TGTGCCTGGAGGAGGACGATCTATAATTCACCCCTCCACTTT
CDR3: CAWRRTIYNSPLHF

length: 21
D: -
V: TRBV6-4
size: many
J: TRBJ1-3
DNA: TGTGCCAGCAGTGACACCGACTTCCAGGACAGCAAACAGTTATGTAGGAACACCATATATTTT
CDR3: CASSDTDFQDSKQLCRNTIYF

length: 12
D: -
V: TRBV12-3/TRBV12-4
size: -
J: TRBJ2-3
DNA: TGTGCCGGCAGTTTCAACCCCGATACGCAGTATTTT
CDR3: CAGSFNPDTQYF

length: 18
D: -
V: TRBV24-1
size: many
J: TRBJ2-6
DNA: TGTGCCACCAGTGATTCTGGGGGCCGCTTCGCTGGGGCCAACGTCCTGACTTTC
CDR3: CATSDSGGRFAGANVLTF

length: 17
D: -
V: TRBV7-9
size: -
J: TRBJ1-3
DNA: TGTGCCAGCAGCTTGGAGGTTTCGGGGGGATCGGGAAACCCCATGTATTTT
CDR3: CASSLEVSGGSGNPMYF